The clone carrying this T cell receptor beta chain has a handful of counts. This entry comes from a study of response to subunit inactivated influenza vaccine. The CDR3 contains 18 residues. V dropped 2 bases and J dropped 2 bases, with 21 bases sitting between them. In germline, CDR1 is SGHVS, CDR2 FQNEAQ. Each CDR3 protein is one row after TCRdb ran MiXCR on the RT-PCR reads. The sample lists 290,000 or so distinct CDR3 sequences; 22% were seen once. V is TRBV7-8 and J is TRBJ2-5, with D perhaps matching TRBD1 or TRBD2 (6 bases each). This material consisted of PBMCs from blood, taken about 20 months after vaccination. The TCR sequence derives from a man between 50 and 70 years old who received an inactivated influenza vaccine. This CDR3 is CASSLRVVGGLRQETQYF. CDR3 in DNA: TGTGCCAGCAGCTTAAGAGTTGTGGGGGGCTTGAGGCAAGAGACCCAGTACTTC.